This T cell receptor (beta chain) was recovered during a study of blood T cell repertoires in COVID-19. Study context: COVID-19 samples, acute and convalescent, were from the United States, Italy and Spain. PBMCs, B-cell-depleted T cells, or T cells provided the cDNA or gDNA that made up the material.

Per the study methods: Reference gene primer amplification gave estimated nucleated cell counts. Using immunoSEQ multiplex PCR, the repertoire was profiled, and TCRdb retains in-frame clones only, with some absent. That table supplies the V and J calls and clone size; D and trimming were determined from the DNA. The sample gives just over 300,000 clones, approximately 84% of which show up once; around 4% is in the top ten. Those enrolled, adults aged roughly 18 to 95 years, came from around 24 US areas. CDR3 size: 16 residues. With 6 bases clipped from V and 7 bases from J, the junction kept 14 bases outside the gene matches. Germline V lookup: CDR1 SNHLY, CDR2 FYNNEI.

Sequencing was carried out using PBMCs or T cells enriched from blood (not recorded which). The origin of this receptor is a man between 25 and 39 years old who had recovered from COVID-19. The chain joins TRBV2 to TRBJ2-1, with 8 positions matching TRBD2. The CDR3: CASRGGLSGSMNEQFF. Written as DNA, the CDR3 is TGTGCCAGCAGGGGGGGACTAAGCGGGAGTATGAATGAGCAGTTCTTC. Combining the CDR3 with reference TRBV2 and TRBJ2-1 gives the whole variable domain EPEVTQTPSHQVTQMGQEVILRCVPISNHLYFYWYRQILGQKVEFLVSFYNNEISEKSEIFDDQFSVERPDGSNFTLKIRSTKLEDSAMYFCASRGGLSGSMNEQFFGPGTRLTVL.